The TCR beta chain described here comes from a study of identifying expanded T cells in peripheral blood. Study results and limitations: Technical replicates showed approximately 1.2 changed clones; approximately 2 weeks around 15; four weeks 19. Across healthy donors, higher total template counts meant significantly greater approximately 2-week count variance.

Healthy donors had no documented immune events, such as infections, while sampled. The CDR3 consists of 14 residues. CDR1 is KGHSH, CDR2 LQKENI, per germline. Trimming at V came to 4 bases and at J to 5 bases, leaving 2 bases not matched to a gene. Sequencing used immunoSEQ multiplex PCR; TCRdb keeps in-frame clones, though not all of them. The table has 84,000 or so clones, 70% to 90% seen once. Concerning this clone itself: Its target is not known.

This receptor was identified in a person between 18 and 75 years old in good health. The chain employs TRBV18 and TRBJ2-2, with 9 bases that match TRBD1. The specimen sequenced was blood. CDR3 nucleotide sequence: TGTGCCAGCTCACGGACAGGGGATACCGGGGAGCTGTTTTTT. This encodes CASSRTGDTGELFF.